This TCR beta chain was retrieved from a study of T cell changes during pregnancy in multiple sclerosis (dated by TCRdb to the late 2010s). Turning to the overall study: The study looked at changes in the T cell repertoire across pregnancy in women with multiple sclerosis.

As regards this clone: Its antigen is currently not known. No base quality information exists; no much larger clone differs at one position.

The library was made by the immunoSEQ multiplex PCR assay. The table comes from immuneACCESS by way of TCRdb, which keeps in-frame sequences with V and J called. Part of the clones is missing from these tables; in studies checked, under half for an unresolved V gene and the rest for unknown reasons. The sample table holds some 110,000 clones, of which just under 95% were seen once. Roughly 1.5% of the sample is held by the ten biggest clonotypes. Deletion took 7 bases off V and 0 bases off J, with a span of 7 bases between the germline ends. CDR3 length: 12 amino acids, cysteine to phenylalanine. Solely the CDR3 DNA is kept, with 36 bases framed from the first base. Via the germline V gene, CDR1 is MNHNS and CDR2 SASEGT.

Sequences were derived from peripheral blood, sampled after pregnancy. The rearranged chain carries TRBV6-1 and TRBJ2-7, with the D gene not clear enough to name. The receptor comes from a female donor with multiple sclerosis, enrolled in a pregnancy study. The bases are TGTGCCAGCACAATGAGCTCCTACGAGCAGTACTTC. It encodes CASTMSSYEQYF.